These 25 T cell receptor beta chains were all obtained from the same sample, sequenced in a study of neoadjuvant nivolumab and ipilimumab in lung cancer. Sequenced by immunoSEQ multiplex PCR; TCRdb stores in-frame clones only, minus some. The sample shows some 2,500 clones, 85% to 90% of them seen only once. This sample comprised tumor tissue, obtained before neoadjuvant nivolumab, alone or with ipilimumab. The receptors originated from an adult with non-small cell lung cancer.

The table lists this clone with a few counts. The rearrangement uses TRBV11-2 and TRBJ1-1; 7 bases are a match to TRBD1. The trim removed 2 bases at V and 1 base at J, leaving 4 bases unmatched. The V gene's germline CDR1 is SGHAT and CDR2 FQNNGV. This CDR3 spans 15 amino acids. In nucleotides, the CDR3 is TGTGCCAGCAGCTTACTCGGGACAGCGAACACTGAAGCTTTCTTT. It codes for CASSLLGTANTEAFF.

The chain couples TRBV7-9 to TRBJ1-2, with 10 bases aligning to TRBD1. Looked up from germline, CDR1 is SEHNR and CDR2 is FQNEAQ (reference sequence). The trim removed 5 bases at V and 0 bases at J, leaving 9 bases unmatched. The CDR3 spans 17 residues. The chain's CDR3 is CASSPGRGQGTNYGYTF. The CDR3 coding sequence is TGTGCCAGCAGCCCCGGTCGGGGACAGGGGACTAACTATGGCTACACCTTC.

This CDR3 reads CASSLVGQASYEQYF. CDR3 DNA sequence: TGTGCCAGCAGCTTGGTGGGACAGGCTTCCTACGAGCAGTACTTC. This sequence joins TRBV5-6 and TRBJ2-7; TRBD1 matches 8 bases. This CDR3 spans 15 amino acids. Looked up from germline, CDR1 is SGHDT and CDR2 is YYEEEE. Germline trimming cut 0 bases from V and 1 base from J; bases unmatched to any gene: 3.

The V call is TRBV7-8, the J call TRBJ1-1, with D perhaps TRBD1 (6 bases). CDR1 and CDR2 from the germline V gene are SGHVS and FQNEAQ. The V end was cut by 0 bases, the J end by 8 bases, with 19 bases between. CDR3 length: 16 residues. This CDR3 is CASSLARGAKTGEAFF. The CDR3 region has the DNA TGTGCCAGCAGCTTAGCGCGTGGGGCCAAAACAGGGGAAGCTTTCTTT.

This clone has a single count. The rearrangement joins TRBV2 to TRBJ2-2, with 7 bases identical to TRBD1. After removal of 7 bases from V and 1 base from J, the junction contained 3 bases not matched to a gene. The CDR3 loop spans 14 amino acids. In germline, CDR1 is SNHLY, CDR2 FYNNEI. The CDR3: CASKWTGNTGELFF. The CDR3 nucleotides read TGTGCCAGCAAATGGACAGGGAACACCGGGGAGCTGTTTTTT. The full variable domain, rest sourced from reference TRBV2 and TRBJ2-2, is EPEVTQTPSHQVTQMGQEVILRCVPISNHLYFYWYRQILGQKVEFLVSFYNNEISEKSEIFDDQFSVERPDGSNFTLKIRSTKLEDSAMYFCASKWTGNTGELFFGEGSRLTVL.

The V and J genes are TRBV20-1 and TRBJ2-3, with TRBD2 as a possible D gene (6 bases). Trimming left V 7 bases short and J 6 bases short, with 11 bases between. The CDR3 is 11 residues long. CDR1 DFQATT and CDR2 SNEGSKA come from the germline V gene (reference sequence). CDR3 nucleotide sequence: TGCAGTGAGGGGACTCATGATACGCAGTATTTT. It is translated as CSEGTHDTQYF.

This chain links TRBV9 with TRBJ1-1, with no clear D. V lost 4 bases and J lost 4, with 17 bases in between. Germline V gives CDR1 SGDLS, CDR2 YYNGEE. This CDR3 has 15 amino acids. CDR3 sequence reads: CASSLHVGVGTEAFF. The CDR3 DNA is TGTGCCAGCAGCCTCCACGTCGGGGTTGGCACTGAAGCTTTCTTT.

The chain links TRBV29-1 to TRBJ2-7, with a tentative D call TRBD2 (6 bases). Germline V gene lookup returns CDR1 SQVTM and CDR2 ANQGSEA. The CDR3 has 14 amino acids. V was cut by 5 bases and J by 1 base, with 15 bases left in between. CDR3 coding DNA: TGCAGCGTTACCGGGACTTATTCATCCTACGAGCAGTACTTC. It yields the protein CSVTGTYSSYEQYF.

This chain connects TRBV5-5 to TRBJ2-5; the D gene is possibly TRBD1 (6 bases). The CDR3 has 14 amino acids. The V end was cut by 2 bases, the J end by 3 bases, with 11 bases between. The germline CDR1 and CDR2 sequences are SGHKS and YYEKEE (reference sequence). CDR3 nucleotide sequence: TGTGCCAGCAGCTTCTCAGGGGATGAAGAGACCCAGTACTTC. Protein product: CASSFSGDEETQYF.

This clone was counted a few times. The CDR3 DNA reads TGCGCCAGCAGCAAAGACTCGTTTTCTGGAAACACCATATATTTT. It is translated as CASSKDSFSGNTIYF. The V gene is TRBV5-1, the J gene TRBJ1-3; D is undetermined. This CDR3 region has 15 residues. Germline V lookup: CDR1 SGHRS, CDR2 YFSETQ. The V end was cut by 4 bases, the J end by 1 base, with 12 bases between. The variable domain in full, with the rest retrieved from reference TRBV5-1 and TRBJ1-3, is KAGVTQTPRYLIKTRGQQVTLSCSPISGHRSVSWYQQTPGQGLQFLFEYFSETQRNKGNFPGRFSGRQFSNSRSEMNVSTLELGDSALYLCASSKDSFSGNTIYFGEGSWLTVV.

The chain carries TRBV19 and TRBJ2-2, with D perhaps assigned TRBD1 or TRBD2 (5 bases each). Germline CDR1 and CDR2: LNHDA and SQIVND (reference sequence). This CDR3 region has 17 residues. Trimming removed 5 bases from V and 7 bases from J, with 23 bases in between. In DNA, the CDR3 is TGTGCCAGTAGTTCGGGGAAGGGGCCACCCACGGTCGGGGAGCTGTTTTTT. Translating gives CASSSGKGPPTVGELFF.

V and J are TRBV18 and TRBJ2-1; 7 bases agree with TRBD1. Germline CDR1 and CDR2: KGHSH and LQKENI. J gave up 9 bases and V 4 bases, and 12 bases lay outside the gene matches. This CDR3 spans 15 amino acids. The CDR3 region is CASSQGAGPLGEQFF. In DNA, the CDR3 is TGTGCCAGCTCACAGGGGGCTGGTCCATTAGGTGAGCAGTTCTTC.

The rearrangement joins TRBV7-2 to TRBJ1-4, with no clear D. CDR1 and CDR2 (germline): SGHTA, FQGNSA. V was clipped by 1 base and J by 4 bases, with 7 bases between them. The CDR3 extends over 14 amino acids. The DNA of the CDR3 is TGTGCCAGCAGCTTAGATAGGTATAATGAAAAACTGTTTTTT. Amino acids: CASSLDRYNEKLFF.

The gene calls are TRBV27 and TRBJ1-2; the D is unclear. V was trimmed by 6 bases and J by 4 bases, leaving 9 bases between them. Germline V gene sequence: CDR1 MNHEY, CDR2 SMNVEV (reference sequence). The CDR3 spans 12 residues. The CDR3 loop is CASSPMGYGYTF. Here the CDR3 DNA reads TGTGCCAGCAGCCCCATGGGCTATGGCTACACCTTC.

DNA for the CDR3: TGTGCCAGCAGTTTTGGGGGGTTTAGCTCCTACGAGCAGTACTTC. Translation gives CASSFGGFSSYEQYF. The rearrangement joins TRBV28 to TRBJ2-7, with D perhaps TRBD2 (6 bases). CDR1 and CDR2 (germline): MDHEN, SYDVKM. V was trimmed by 3 bases and J by 0 bases, leaving 12 bases between them. There are 15 residues in the CDR3.

This rearrangement joins TRBV6-6 to TRBJ1-1; TRBD1 matches 12 bases. Germline V gene sequence: CDR1 MNHNY, CDR2 SVGAGI (reference sequence). V lost 5 bases, J lost 8 bases, and 9 bases stayed unmatched. The CDR3 length is 15 residues. The CDR3 protein is CASSLTGTGGKEAFF. The CDR3 DNA follows: TGTGCCAGCAGTCTAACCGGGACAGGGGGCAAGGAAGCTTTCTTT.

V gene TRBV6-1 combines with J gene TRBJ1-2, with D perhaps matching TRBD1 (6 bases). The V gene's germline CDR1 is MNHNS and CDR2 SASEGT. V lost 1 base and J lost 8, with 17 bases in between. CDR3 size: 15 residues. This CDR3 is CASSEGIRDIDGYTF. DNA for the CDR3: TGTGCCAGCAGTGAAGGGATAAGGGACATAGACGGCTACACCTTC.

The CDR3 DNA follows: TGTGCCAGCAGCTTACCAGATACCCTCCTTAACGAGCAGTACTTC. This codes for CASSLPDTLLNEQYF. The chain is built from TRBV5-4 and TRBJ2-7; D not certain. Germline V CDR1 and CDR2: SGHNT, YYREEE (reference sequence). The CDR3 covers 15 residues. V was cut by 2 bases and J by 5 bases, with 17 bases left in between.

This clone was detected a few times. The chain joins TRBV7-2 to TRBJ2-2, with TRBD2 as a possible D gene (6 bases). This CDR3 has 15 amino acids. Between the trimmed V and J ends, which lost 1 base and 5 bases, there was a span of 11 bases. Germline V CDR1 and CDR2: SGHTA, FQGNSA. The CDR3 nucleotides are TGTGCCAGCAGCTTAGTGGGGACTTATACCGGGGAGCTGTTTTTT. Its protein product is CASSLVGTYTGELFF. The variable domain in full, completed from reference TRBV7-2 and TRBJ2-2, reads GAGVSQSPSNKVTEKGKDVELRCDPISGHTALYWYRQSLGQGLEFLIYFQGNSAPDKSGLPSDRFSAERTGGSVSTLTIQRTQQEDSAVYLCASSLVGTYTGELFFGEGSRLTVL.

In its sample, this clone was seen a few times. This chain connects TRBV10-3 to TRBJ1-5; 10 nucleotides line up with TRBD1. CDR1 is ENHRY and CDR2 is SYGVKD in the germline V gene. This CDR3 has 15 amino acids. J was trimmed by 1 base and V by 5 bases; bases with no gene match: 2. In DNA, the CDR3 is TGTGCCATCAGTCGGGACAGGGGCAGCAATCAGCCCCAGCATTTT. Protein sequence: CAISRDRGSNQPQHF.

The rearrangement links TRBV2 to TRBJ1-1, with 8 nucleotides matching TRBD1. The CDR3 contains 14 residues. The germline CDR1 and CDR2 sequences are SNHLY and FYNNEI. Unmatched junction bases numbered 2, after V lost 2 bases and J lost 3 bases. In DNA form, the CDR3 reads TGTGCCAGCAGTGAACAGGGGGCCGACACTGAAGCTTTCTTT. Amino acid sequence: CASSEQGADTEAFF.

The rearrangement uses TRBV11-2 and TRBJ2-7; the D gene is possibly TRBD1 (5 bases). CDR3 length: 13 residues. V lost 5 bases and J lost 6, with 14 bases in between. Germline assignment: CDR1 SGHAT and CDR2 FQNNGV. As DNA, the CDR3 is TGTGCCAGCAGCCCTGGGGCTACAATCGAGCAGTACTTC. Translated, it gives CASSPGATIEQYF.

V gene TRBV27 combines with J gene TRBJ2-3, with 8 positions matching TRBD2. J lost 4 bases, V lost 6 bases, and 9 bases had no gene match. The CDR3 is 15 amino acids. Germline values: CDR1 MNHEY, CDR2 SMNVEV (reference sequence). The CDR3 loop reads CASRLSGSDPDTQYF. CDR3 DNA: TGTGCCAGCAGACTAAGCGGGAGCGATCCAGATACGCAGTATTTT.

The V and J genes are TRBV28 and TRBJ1-1; D gene uncertain. Germline lookup yields CDR1 MDHEN and CDR2 SYDVKM. This CDR3 spans 14 amino acids. Between the trimmed V and J ends, which lost 3 bases and 1 base, there was a span of 9 bases. CDR3 residues: CASSLTAPNTEAFF. In DNA, the CDR3 is TGTGCCAGCAGTTTGACGGCGCCGAACACTGAAGCTTTCTTT.

The CDR3: CASSKDGKQGDTGELFF. In DNA form, the CDR3 reads TGTGCCAGCAGCAAAGATGGAAAACAGGGGGATACCGGGGAGCTGTTTTTT. The chain employs TRBV21-1 and TRBJ2-2; TRBD1 is taken as the D call from the table, unchecked against the DNA. TRBV21-1 is reported as a pseudogene. CDR3 length: 17 residues.